This is a list of T cell receptor beta chains from one sample in a study of T cell repertoires in aging, cancer and after chemotherapy. TCRdb called the multiplex PCR reads again in MiXCR, with one record for every CDR3 protein. The sample gives fewer than 2,500 distinct CDR3 sequences, around 30% of which show up once; about a tenth is in the top ten. The specimen sequenced was blood. The receptor source for this set is a human donor with a solid tumor. The CDR3 runs from the conserved cysteine through the conserved F or W. The order of the fields is V gene, J gene, clone size, CDR3 protein. Size values are once, few and many counts, or a class for expanded clones, and some rows have none.

TRBV19	TRBJ2-1	-	CASSPPGRDSYNEQFF
TRBV29-1	TRBJ2-3	-	CSSRWAGADTQYF
TRBV5-4	TRBJ1-2	-	CASSLVGTGYTF
TRBV19	TRBJ1-1	-	CASSIRGQTGAFF
TRBV5-1	TRBJ1-1	-	CASSRLGDSEAFF
TRBV11-2	TRBJ2-7	few	CASSFERDSGIEQYF
TRBV24-1	TRBJ1-2	-	CATSDLGPGQGESPNYGYTF
TRBV27	TRBJ2-7	few	CASSSRERVYEQYF
TRBV15	TRBJ2-3	few	CATSSTGTRRSPRTDTQYF
TRBV10-3	TRBJ2-7	medium-sized	CAITSQPRYEQYF
TRBV6-6	TRBJ2-5	large	CASSSAAGVTETQYF
TRBV20-1	TRBJ1-6	-	CSARQDVNSPLHF
TRBV6-5	TRBJ2-3	-	CASSYRAGQGTDTQYF
TRBV7-2	TRBJ1-1	few	CASSALGGAGSEAFF
TRBV19	TRBJ2-7	few	CASRPDRSSIYEQYF
TRBV7-2	TRBJ1-6	large	CASSPGWGGSPLHF
TRBV5-4	TRBJ2-5	-	CASSLAGGRQTQYF
TRBV19	TRBJ2-5	-	CASRATVGETQYF
TRBV7-3	TRBJ2-2	-	CASSLEVGWAGELFF
TRBV7-2	TRBJ2-1	-	CASSLEIGEQFF
TRBV6-5	TRBJ2-7	large	CASSYGGGEQYF